The rows below give T cell receptor beta chains drawn from one sample of a study of T cell responses to AZD1222 COVID-19 vaccine. Assay used: immunoSEQ multiplex PCR; TCRdb lists only in-frame clones, some missing. This table has about 86,000 clones, about nine tenths appearing once. The sample was peripheral blood, taken 28 days after the second AZD1222 dose. The receptors originated from an adult who received the AZD1222 COVID-19 vaccine. The CDR3 runs from the conserved cysteine through the conserved F or W. A D gene is named only where the DNA matches it firmly. The size field is filled for only some rows; it gives once, few, many or a size class.

J gene | D gene | CDR3 length | clone size | V gene | CDR3 protein | CDR3 DNA
TRBJ2-2 | NA | 13 | NA | TRBV2 | CASKGVETGELFF | TGTGCCAGCAAGGGGGTTGAGACCGGGGAGCTGTTTTTT
TRBJ2-7 | TRBD1 | 14 | NA | TRBV3-1/TRBV3-2 | CASTSTGVPYEQYF | TGTGCCAGCACTTCTACAGGGGTTCCATACGAGCAGTACTTC
TRBJ2-2 | TRBD2 | 18 | NA | TRBV19 | CASSTLGREGPNTGELFF | TGTGCCAGTAGTACGCTGGGGCGGGAGGGCCCGAACACCGGGGAGCTGTTTTTT
TRBJ1-4 | NA | 15 | medium-sized | TRBV19 | CASSIYIERNEKLFF | TGTGCCAGTAGTATATACATAGAAAGAAATGAAAAACTGTTTTTT
TRBJ1-6 | TRBD1 | 14 | NA | TRBV2 | CASSLTGDNSPLHF | TGTGCCAGCAGTTTGACAGGGGATAATTCACCCCTCCACTTT
TRBJ1-1 | NA | 15 | NA | TRBV6-5 | CASRDPGGENTEAFF | TGTGCCAGCAGGGACCCGGGGGGGGAGAACACTGAAGCTTTCTTT
TRBJ2-1 | NA | 15 | NA | TRBV11-2 | CASSANSGSYNEQFF | TGTGCCAGCAGCGCCAATTCAGGCTCCTACAATGAGCAGTTCTTC
TRBJ2-6 | NA | 14 | NA | TRBV7-9 | CASSLVSGANVLTF | TGTGCCAGCAGCTTAGTCTCTGGGGCCAACGTCCTGACTTTC
TRBJ1-2 | TRBD1 | 16 | NA | TRBV3-1/TRBV3-2 | CASSQSLGKGASGYTF | TGTGCCAGCAGCCAAAGTTTGGGCAAGGGGGCCAGTGGCTACACCTTC
TRBJ1-5 | NA | 15 | NA | TRBV15 | CATSRGGGGNQPQHF | TGTGCCACCAGCAGAGGGGGCGGCGGCAATCAGCCCCAGCATTTT
TRBJ2-3 | TRBD1 | 16 | NA | TRBV7-2 | CASSLVVTGATDTQYF | TGTGCCAGCAGCTTAGTTGTGACAGGGGCCACAGATACGCAGTATTTT
TRBJ2-1 | NA | 13 | NA | TRBV2 | CAIPGGRRGEQFF | TGTGCCATCCCGGGGGGCCGCAGAGGAGAGCAGTTCTTC
TRBJ2-5 | NA | 14 | once | TRBV28 | CASRTTGRSETQYF | TGTGCCAGCAGAACGACAGGACGTTCAGAGACCCAGTACTTC
TRBJ1-2 | TRBD1 | 16 | NA | TRBV28 | CASYLWAGGKNYGYTF | TGTGCCAGCTACTTGTGGGCAGGGGGTAAAAACTATGGCTACACCTTC
TRBJ2-1 | TRBD2 | 21 | NA | TRBV4-3 | CASSQDLTSGRVLSSYNEQFF | TGCGCCAGCAGCCAAGATCTAACTAGCGGGAGGGTTTTGAGCTCCTACAATGAGCAGTTCTTC
TRBJ2-1 | NA | 14 | NA | TRBV7-2 | CASSLALGVNEQFF | TGTGCCAGCAGCTTAGCGCTGGGGGTCAATGAGCAGTTCTTC
TRBJ2-1 | TRBD1 | 15 | NA | TRBV7-2 | CASSLVSGGINEQFF | TGTGCCAGCAGCTTAGTTTCAGGGGGCATAAATGAGCAGTTCTTC
TRBJ1-5 | NA | 18 | NA | TRBV29-1 | CRVDGGRAGEDSNQPQHF | TGCAGAGTTGATGGGGGGAGGGCAGGGGAGGATAGCAATCAGCCCCAGCATTTT
TRBJ1-5 | NA | 12 | NA | TRBV28 | CASSFPPQPQHF | TGTGCCAGCAGTTTCCCCCCCCAGCCCCAGCATTTT
TRBJ1-2 | NA | 15 | NA | TRBV19 | CASSKPQPSNYGYTF | TGTGCCAGTAGTAAACCTCAGCCGTCTAACTATGGCTACACCTTC
TRBJ1-2 | NA | 16 | once | TRBV4-1 | CASSQDPGGVNYGYTF | TGCGCCAGCAGCCAAGATCCTGGAGGGGTCAACTATGGCTACACCTTC
TRBJ2-1 | TRBD1 | 15 | NA | TRBV7-9 | CASSDTGVVYNEQFF | TGTGCCAGCAGCGATACAGGGGTCGTATACAATGAGCAGTTCTTC
TRBJ1-1 | TRBD1 | 14 | few | TRBV28 | CASIPGQGFTEAFF | TGTGCCAGCATCCCGGGACAGGGGTTCACTGAAGCTTTCTTT
TRBJ2-7 | NA | 11 | once | TRBV12-3/TRBV12-4 | CASSPSYEQYF | TGTGCCAGCAGTCCTTCATACGAGCAGTACTTC
TRBJ1-5 | NA | 17 | NA | TRBV4-2 | CASSRTGDGGGNQPQHF | TGTGCCAGCAGCCGCACGGGCGACGGGGGCGGCAATCAGCCCCAGCATTTT
TRBJ1-5 | NA | 12 | NA | TRBV3-1/TRBV3-2 | CASSLREVAQHF | TGTGCCAGCAGCCTCCGGGAGGTGGCCCAGCATTTT
TRBJ2-3 | TRBD2 | 17 | many | TRBV11-2 | CASSLGYAGVVTDTQYF | TGTGCCAGCAGCTTAGGTTATGCGGGAGTCGTTACAGATACGCAGTATTTT
TRBJ2-7 | NA | 14 | NA | TRBV7-9 | CASSRRQGGNEQYF | TGTGCCAGCAGTCGTCGACAGGGAGGAAACGAGCAGTACTTC
TRBJ1-4 | NA | 18 | NA | TRBV1 | CTSSLQDWERTFEKKLFF | TGCACCAGCAGCCTGCAAGATTGGGAGCGGACCTTCGAGAAAAAACTGTTTTTT
TRBJ1-2 | TRBD1 | 16 | NA | TRBV25-1 | CASSSQTPGQIYGYTF | TGTGCCAGCAGTTCTCAAACGCCGGGACAGATCTATGGCTACACCTTC
TRBJ1-3 | NA | 16 | NA | TRBV2 | CASSRGRTNQGNTIYF | TGTGCCAGCAGCCGCGGCAGAACAAATCAGGGAAACACCATATATTTT
TRBJ2-5 | NA | 12 | NA | TRBV29-1 | CSVSGNWETQYF | TGCAGCGTTTCGGGGAATTGGGAGACCCAGTACTTC
TRBJ1-2 | TRBD1 | 16 | NA | TRBV4-1 | CASSQEEGASAYGYTF | TGCGCCAGCAGCCAAGAAGAGGGGGCCAGTGCCTATGGCTACACCTTC
TRBJ2-7 | TRBD2 | 17 | NA | TRBV9 | CASSVSSGLAGTYEQYF | TGTGCCAGCAGCGTATCGAGTGGGTTAGCGGGGACCTACGAGCAGTACTTC
TRBJ2-7 | TRBD2 | 17 | NA | TRBV4-2 | CASSQPSVFGRASEQYF | TGTGCCAGCAGCCAACCATCGGTTTTCGGGAGGGCCTCCGAGCAGTACTTC
TRBJ1-1 | NA | 14 | NA | TRBV5-1 | CASTETGRNTEAFF | TGCGCCAGCACCGAGACAGGAAGAAACACTGAAGCTTTCTTT
TRBJ2-1 | TRBD2 | 16 | NA | TRBV18 | CASSPLTSGISNEQFF | TGTGCCAGCTCACCCCTCACTAGCGGGATCTCCAATGAGCAGTTCTTC
TRBJ2-7 | TRBD2 | 17 | NA | TRBV7-8 | CASSLAVGRGGRYEQYF | TGTGCCAGCAGCTTAGCGGTCGGGCGGGGAGGGCGTTACGAGCAGTACTTC
TRBJ2-1 | TRBD2 | 15 | NA | TRBV30 | CAWRKLAGGYNEQFF | TGTGCCTGGAGAAAACTAGCGGGAGGATACAATGAGCAGTTCTTC
TRBJ2-7 | TRBD1 | 13 | NA | TRBV25-1 | CASSGRQGYEQYF | TGTGCCAGCAGTGGACGACAGGGCTACGAGCAGTACTTC
TRBJ1-2 | NA | 16 | NA | TRBV7-9 | CASSPKVVLADYGYTF | TGTGCCAGCAGCCCAAAGGTTGTTTTAGCGGATTATGGCTACACCTTC
TRBJ2-1 | TRBD2 | 16 | NA | TRBV6-1 | CASSVTTSGSYNEQFF | TGTGCCAGCAGTGTAACTACTAGCGGGAGTTACAATGAGCAGTTCTTC
TRBJ2-1 | TRBD1 | 14 | NA | TRBV19 | CASTPGTGDNEQFF | TGTGCCAGTACCCCCGGGACAGGAGACAATGAGCAGTTCTTC
TRBJ2-5 | TRBD1 | 13 | NA | TRBV5-1 | CASSLGGGETQYF | TGCGCCAGCAGCTTGGGAGGGGGCGAGACCCAGTACTTC
TRBJ1-2 | NA | 13 | once | TRBV5-4 | CASSLKGNYGYTF | TGTGCCAGCAGCTTGAAGGGAAACTATGGCTACACCTTC
TRBJ2-5 | NA | 13 | NA | TRBV29-1 | CSVVGGIQETQYF | TGCAGCGTTGTTGGGGGAATCCAAGAGACCCAGTACTTC
TRBJ1-1 | NA | 14 | NA | TRBV3-1/TRBV3-2 | CASSQKRQNTEAFF | TGTGCCAGCAGCCAAAAGAGACAGAACACTGAAGCTTTCTTT
TRBJ1-5 | NA | 15 | NA | TRBV4-2 | CASSQGREFNQPQHF | TGTGCCAGCAGCCAGGGGCGGGAGTTCAATCAGCCCCAGCATTTT
TRBJ2-3 | NA | 15 | NA | TRBV27 | CASSFSSPSTDTQYF | TGTGCCAGCAGTTTCTCTAGCCCTAGCACAGATACGCAGTATTTT
TRBJ2-7 | NA | 14 | NA | TRBV7-9 | CASSLGGRVGEQYF | TGTGCCAGCAGCTTAGGAGGCAGGGTGGGTGAGCAGTACTTC
TRBJ1-2 | NA | 14 | NA | TRBV15 | CATSRDPVVYGYTF | TGTGCCACCAGCAGAGATCCAGTCGTCTATGGCTACACCTTC
TRBJ1-6 | NA | 15 | NA | TRBV4-1 | CASSQGSSYNSPLHF | TGCGCCAGCAGCCAAGGGAGCTCCTATAATTCACCCCTCCACTTT
TRBJ1-3 | NA | 15 | NA | TRBV2 | CASNREQSSGNTIYF | TGTGCCAGCAACAGGGAACAGAGCTCTGGAAACACCATATATTTT